This T cell receptor (beta chain) was profiled in a study of CD8 T cells in ankylosing spondylitis. Study observations and caveats: In synovial fluid and blood from reactive arthritis, some motif variants were previously reported. A motif in TCR beta, a set of about eight highly homologous variants, appeared characteristic of ankylosing spondylitis blood. There was reportedly significant enrichment of clones that were disease-linked in matched ankylosing spondylitis synovial fluid. Disease-linked clones proved CD8+ and comparatively uncommon in peripheral blood.

For TCR beta, libraries came from quantitative 5'-RACE with molecular barcodes. In TCRdb, the 5' RACE reads were re-called with MiXCR into one record per CDR3 protein. Of some 450,000 distinct CDR3 sequences in the sample, roughly a sixth are singletons; the top ten hold around 0.92%. This clonotype has just a few counts. Antigen specificity is unknown. Germline-derived CDR1 and CDR2 are MNHEY and SMNVEV (reference sequence). The CDR3 has 17 residues. V shed 1 base, J shed 7 bases, and the junction held 15 bases outside the gene matches. This TCR was sampled from a male donor with ankylosing spondylitis. The specimen sequenced was blood, either unsorted or a sorted T cell fraction (not recorded which). The rearrangement uses TRBV27 and TRBJ1-2; 7 nucleotides line up with TRBD1. This CDR3 reads CASSLLGTAFLTRGYTF. The CDR3 DNA follows: TGTGCCAGCAGTTTATTGGGGACAGCGTTCCTAACTCGTGGCTACACCTTC.